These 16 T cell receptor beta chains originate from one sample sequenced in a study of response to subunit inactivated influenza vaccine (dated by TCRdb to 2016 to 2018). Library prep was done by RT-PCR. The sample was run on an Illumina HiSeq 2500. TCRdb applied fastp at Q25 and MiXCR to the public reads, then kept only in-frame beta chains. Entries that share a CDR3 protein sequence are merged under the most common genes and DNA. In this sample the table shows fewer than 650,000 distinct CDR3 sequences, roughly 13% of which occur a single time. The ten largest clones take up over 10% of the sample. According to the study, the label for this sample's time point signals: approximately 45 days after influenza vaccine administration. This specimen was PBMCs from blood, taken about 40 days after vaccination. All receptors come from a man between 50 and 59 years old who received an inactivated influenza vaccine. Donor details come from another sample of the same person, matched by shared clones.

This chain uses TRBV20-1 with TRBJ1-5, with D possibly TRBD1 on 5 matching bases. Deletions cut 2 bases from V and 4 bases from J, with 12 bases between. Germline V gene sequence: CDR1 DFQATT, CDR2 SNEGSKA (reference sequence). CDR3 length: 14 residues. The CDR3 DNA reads TGCAGTGCTAGACGACCGGGACGGAATCAGCCCCAGCATTTT. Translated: CSARRPGRNQPQHF.

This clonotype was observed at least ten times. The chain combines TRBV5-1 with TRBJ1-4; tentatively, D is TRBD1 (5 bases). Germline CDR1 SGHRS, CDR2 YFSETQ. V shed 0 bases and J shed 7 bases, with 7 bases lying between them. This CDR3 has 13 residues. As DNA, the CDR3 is TGCGCCAGCAGCTTGGGGACATCTGAAAAACTGTTTTTT. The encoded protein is CASSLGTSEKLFF.

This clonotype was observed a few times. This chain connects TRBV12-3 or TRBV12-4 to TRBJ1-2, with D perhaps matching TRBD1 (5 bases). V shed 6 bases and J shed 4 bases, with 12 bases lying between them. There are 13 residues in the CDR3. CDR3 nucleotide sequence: TGTGCCAGCAGCCAGGGCCGCGGCTATGGCTACACCTTC. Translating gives CASSQGRGYGYTF.

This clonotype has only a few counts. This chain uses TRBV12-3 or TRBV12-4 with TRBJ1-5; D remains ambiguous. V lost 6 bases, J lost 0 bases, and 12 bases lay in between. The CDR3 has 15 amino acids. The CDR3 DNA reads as TGTGCCAGCAGACCTAGACACGATAGCAATCAGCCCCAGCATTTT. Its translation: CASRPRHDSNQPQHF.

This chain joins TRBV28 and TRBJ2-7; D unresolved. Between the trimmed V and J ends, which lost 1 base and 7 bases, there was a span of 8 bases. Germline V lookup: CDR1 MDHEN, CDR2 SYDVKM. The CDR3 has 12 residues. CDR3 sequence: CASSLFLGEQYF. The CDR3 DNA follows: TGTGCCAGCAGTTTATTCTTAGGGGAGCAGTACTTC.

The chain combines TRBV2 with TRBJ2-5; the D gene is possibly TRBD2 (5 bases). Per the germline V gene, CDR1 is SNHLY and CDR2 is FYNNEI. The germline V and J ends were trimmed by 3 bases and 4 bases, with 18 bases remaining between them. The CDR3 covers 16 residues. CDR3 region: CASSDGGRGVGETQYF. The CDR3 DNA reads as TGTGCCAGCAGTGATGGAGGACGGGGAGTAGGAGAGACCCAGTACTTC.

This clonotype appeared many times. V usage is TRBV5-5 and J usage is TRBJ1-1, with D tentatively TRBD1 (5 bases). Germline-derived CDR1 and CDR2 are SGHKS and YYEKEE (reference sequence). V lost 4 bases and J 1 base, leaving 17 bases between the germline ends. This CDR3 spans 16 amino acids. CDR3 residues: CASSGHSYYGNTEAFF. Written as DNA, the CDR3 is TGTGCCAGCAGCGGACACTCCTACTACGGGAACACTGAAGCTTTCTTT.

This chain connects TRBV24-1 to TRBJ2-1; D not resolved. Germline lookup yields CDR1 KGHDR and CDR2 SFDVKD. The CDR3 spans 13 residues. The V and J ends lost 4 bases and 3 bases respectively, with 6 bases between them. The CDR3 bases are TGTGCCACCAGTGACAACCTCTACAATGAGCAGTTCTTC. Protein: CATSDNLYNEQFF.

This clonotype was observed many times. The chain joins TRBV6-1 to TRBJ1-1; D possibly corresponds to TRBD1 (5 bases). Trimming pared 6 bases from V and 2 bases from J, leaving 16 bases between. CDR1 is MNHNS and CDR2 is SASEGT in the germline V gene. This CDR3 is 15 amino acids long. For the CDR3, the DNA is TGTGCCAGCAGACCAGGGAGGAGGAGAAACACTGAAGCTTTCTTT. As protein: CASRPGRRRNTEAFF.

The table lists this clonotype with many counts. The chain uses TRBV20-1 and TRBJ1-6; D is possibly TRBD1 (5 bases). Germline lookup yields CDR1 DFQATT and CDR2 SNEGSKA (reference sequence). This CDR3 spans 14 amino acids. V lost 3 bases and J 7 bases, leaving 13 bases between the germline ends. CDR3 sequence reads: CSARGGPSNSPLHF. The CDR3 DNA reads TGCAGTGCTAGGGGGGGACCGAGCAATTCACCCCTCCACTTT.

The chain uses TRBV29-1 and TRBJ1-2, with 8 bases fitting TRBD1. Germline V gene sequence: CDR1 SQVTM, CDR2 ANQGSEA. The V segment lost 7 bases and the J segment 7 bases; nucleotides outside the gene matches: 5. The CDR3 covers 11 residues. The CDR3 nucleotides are TGCAGCGCGTCAGGGGGCTCTGGCTACACCTTC. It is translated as CSASGGSGYTF. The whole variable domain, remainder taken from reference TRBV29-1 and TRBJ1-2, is SAVISQKPSRDICQRGTSLTIQCQVDSQVTMMFWYRQQPGQSLTLIATANQGSEATYESGFVIDKFPISRPNLTFSTLTVSNMSPEDSSIYLCSASGGSGYTFGSGTRLTVV.

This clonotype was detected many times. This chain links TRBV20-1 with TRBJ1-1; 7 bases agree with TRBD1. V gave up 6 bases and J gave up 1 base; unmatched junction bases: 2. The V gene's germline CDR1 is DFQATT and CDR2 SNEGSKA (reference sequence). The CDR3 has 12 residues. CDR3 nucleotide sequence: TGCAGTGCAAGACAGGGGAACACTGAAGCTTTCTTT. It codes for CSARQGNTEAFF.

The CDR3 bases are TGTGCCAGCAGTTACTCGTATTTAAATGAGCAGTTCTTC. Amino acids: CASSYSYLNEQFF. The chain uses TRBV6-2 or TRBV6-3 and TRBJ2-1; D is ambiguous. The CDR3 is 13 amino acids. V gave up 0 bases and J gave up 7 bases, with 7 bases separating them. Germline CDR1 is MNHEY and CDR2 is SVGEGT.

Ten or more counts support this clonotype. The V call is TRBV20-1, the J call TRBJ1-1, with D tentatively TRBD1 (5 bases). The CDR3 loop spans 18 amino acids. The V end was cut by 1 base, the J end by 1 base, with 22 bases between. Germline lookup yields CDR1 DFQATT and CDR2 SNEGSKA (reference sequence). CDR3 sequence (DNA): TGCAGTGCTAGAGCCCCTCGGTGGGCAGGGAAGGGGAACACTGAAGCTTTCTTT. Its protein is CSARAPRWAGKGNTEAFF.

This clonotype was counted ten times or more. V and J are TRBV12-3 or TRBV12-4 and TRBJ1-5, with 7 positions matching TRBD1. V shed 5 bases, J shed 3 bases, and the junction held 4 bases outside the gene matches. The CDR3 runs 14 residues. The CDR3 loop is CASSPDRVNQPQHF. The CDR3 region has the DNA TGTGCCAGCAGTCCCGACAGGGTCAATCAGCCCCAGCATTTT.

The CDR3 reads CSARSRTYEQYF. In nucleotides, the CDR3 is TGCAGTGCTAGGTCCAGGACCTACGAGCAGTACTTC. This rearrangement joins TRBV20-1 to TRBJ2-7, with unresolved D. This CDR3 region has 12 residues. The V gene's germline CDR1 is DFQATT and CDR2 SNEGSKA (reference sequence). V gave up 3 bases and J gave up 2 bases, with 8 bases separating them.